Below, 22 T cell receptor beta chains from the same sample are listed, as sequenced in a study of shared clonotypes between healthy human individuals. Some clones are missing from TCRdb's copy, which holds only in-frame ones; the method was immunoSEQ multiplex PCR. Among about 2.3 million clones, 80% to 95% were seen once, and the ten largest hold approximately 0.4%. The sequenced material came from naive CD4+ T cells from PBMCs. Subset described: CD45RA+ positively selected. Receptor source: a man between 18 and 35 years old in good health. Some clones in this sample may be carry-over from other donors' samples.

V usage is TRBV5-1 and J usage is TRBJ2-7; a weak D match, TRBD2 (6 bases). The CDR3 is 15 amino acids. Trimming shortened V by 1 base and J by 5 bases, and 16 bases separated the two germline ends. Looked up from germline, CDR1 is SGHRS and CDR2 is YFSETQ. This CDR3 reads CASSLRFGRGNEQYF. In nucleotides, the CDR3 is TGCGCCAGCAGCTTGCGTTTCGGGAGAGGCAACGAGCAGTACTTC.

The rearrangement joins TRBV2 to TRBJ1-1; no clear D. In germline, CDR1 is SNHLY, CDR2 FYNNEI. The CDR3 contains 13 residues. Trimming stripped 1 base from V and 8 bases from J, with 11 bases between. The CDR3 region is CASSEGRVREAFF. The CDR3 nucleotides are TGTGCCAGCAGTGAAGGTAGGGTACGGGAAGCTTTCTTT.

This sequence joins TRBV9 and TRBJ1-2; TRBD1 might be the D (5 bases). Trimming shortened V by 3 bases and J by 4 bases, and 10 bases separated the two germline ends. The CDR3 has 13 amino acids. Germline V lookup: CDR1 SGDLS, CDR2 YYNGEE. CDR3 DNA sequence: TGTGCCAGCAGCGGACAGCGCTTCTATGGCTACACCTTC. Residues: CASSGQRFYGYTF. The full variable domain, in which reference TRBV9 and TRBJ1-2 provide the parts outside the CDR3, is DSGVTQTPKHLITATGQRVTLRCSPRSGDLSVYWYQQSLDQGLQFLIQYYNGEERAKGNILERFSAQQFPDLHSELNLSSLELGDSALYFCASSGQRFYGYTFGSGTRLTVV.

This chain uses TRBV5-4 with TRBJ2-7; D may be TRBD1 (6 bases). The CDR3 sequence is 15 residues long. Trimming shortened V by 4 bases and J by 3 bases, and 17 bases separated the two germline ends. Germline CDR1 reads SGHNT; CDR2 reads YYREEE (reference sequence). Here the CDR3 DNA reads TGTGCCAGCAGCCCTCCCCCAGGGGTAGACTACGAGCAGTACTTC. Amino acid sequence: CASSPPPGVDYEQYF.

The V gene is TRBV19, the J gene TRBJ1-2, with 9 bases aligning to TRBD1. Looked up from germline, CDR1 is LNHDA and CDR2 is SQIVND (reference sequence). The CDR3 extends over 14 amino acids. V was pared by 5 bases and J by 7 bases, with 8 bases of the junction left unmatched. CDR3 sequence (DNA): TGTGCCAGTAGTGTCCCGGGACAGGGAGGTGGCTACACCTTC. Its translation: CASSVPGQGGGYTF.

This chain links TRBV7-3 with TRBJ2-7; tentative D call: TRBD2 (5 bases). V lost 1 base and J 5 bases, leaving 9 bases between the germline ends. Germline V gives CDR1 SGHTA, CDR2 FQGTGA. The CDR3 runs to 13 residues. The chain's CDR3 is CASSLKFGDEQYF. The CDR3 DNA sequence: TGTGCCAGCAGCTTAAAGTTCGGGGACGAGCAGTACTTC.

This rearrangement joins TRBV9 to TRBJ2-2; a weak D match, TRBD2 (5 bases). This CDR3 region has 14 residues. Trimming shortened V by 3 bases and J by 5 bases, and 11 bases separated the two germline ends. Per the germline V gene, CDR1 is SGDLS and CDR2 is YYNGEE. The CDR3 DNA follows: TGTGCCAGCAGCGAGAGGGTTCAGACCGGGGAGCTGTTTTTT. Its translation is CASSERVQTGELFF. The variable domain in full, completed from reference TRBV9 and TRBJ2-2, reads DSGVTQTPKHLITATGQRVTLRCSPRSGDLSVYWYQQSLDQGLQFLIQYYNGEERAKGNILERFSAQQFPDLHSELNLSSLELGDSALYFCASSERVQTGELFFGEGSRLTVL.

In the case of this clone: Other DNA variants within this sample encode the same CDR3. J is TRBJ2-7 and V is TRBV9, with a tentative D call TRBD2 (5 bases). The CDR3 spans 15 residues. V was pared by 2 bases and J by 0 bases, with 12 bases between. Per germline, CDR1 SGDLS and CDR2 YYNGEE. DNA for the CDR3: TGTGCCAGCAGCGTGGGAAGGGAGAGCTCCTACGAGCAGTACTTC. It specifies CASSVGRESSYEQYF.

The V call is TRBV6-1, the J call TRBJ1-5; D not resolved. Trimming removed 5 bases from V and 5 bases from J, with 13 bases in between. Germline values: CDR1 MNHNS, CDR2 SASEGT. There are 14 residues in the CDR3. CDR3 protein: CASSLTFYDQPQHF. DNA of the CDR3: TGTGCCAGCAGTTTGACGTTTTACGATCAGCCCCAGCATTTT.

The chain combines TRBV6-5 with TRBJ2-2; the match to TRBD2 covers 7 bases. V dropped 4 bases and J dropped 8; count of bases not matched to a gene: 10. Germline values: CDR1 MNHEY, CDR2 SVGAGI. The CDR3 is 15 amino acids. CDR3 protein: CASSSTTRGGGELFF. The CDR3 coding sequence is TGTGCCAGCAGTTCTACGACGAGGGGAGGGGGGGAGCTGTTTTTT.

The chain carries TRBV28 and TRBJ1-2; a possible D gene is TRBD1 (6 bases). The CDR3 is 16 amino acids. Germline lookup yields CDR1 MDHEN and CDR2 SYDVKM. The V end was cut by 3 bases, the J end by 0 bases, with 14 bases between. In DNA, the CDR3 is TGTGCCAGCAGTTTTACCGGGGGCTCTTCTAACTATGGCTACACCTTC. It yields the protein CASSFTGGSSNYGYTF.

The chain carries TRBV7-2 and TRBJ2-1; D is unclear. CDR3 size: 13 residues. The germline V gene encodes CDR1 SGHTA and CDR2 FQGNSA. Trimming took 4 bases from V and 9 from J, leaving 13 bases between them. The CDR3: CASSSTSPSEQFF. The CDR3 DNA reads TGTGCCAGCAGCTCGACTTCACCCAGTGAGCAGTTCTTC.

The chain has TRBV28 and TRBJ1-2, with D uncertain. The CDR3 covers 12 residues. V lost 5 bases to trimming and J lost 4 bases, with 8 bases between them. Germline CDR1 and CDR2: MDHEN and SYDVKM. This chain's CDR3 is CASSEEVYGYTF. The CDR3 DNA reads as TGTGCCAGCAGTGAGGAGGTCTATGGCTACACCTTC.

A single count supports this clone. The V call is TRBV11-3, the J call TRBJ2-2; 7 positions agree with TRBD1. The CDR3 length is 17 residues. Germline V CDR1 and CDR2: SGHNT, YENEEA. V lost 4 bases to trimming and J lost 0 bases; unmatched junction nucleotides: 8. The CDR3 loop is CASSSRQGTTNTGELFF. The CDR3 nucleotides are TGTGCCAGCAGCTCAAGACAGGGAACGACGAACACCGGGGAGCTGTTTTTT.

Note on this clone: The sample carries other DNA sequences with the same CDR3. The chain links TRBV4-2 to TRBJ2-3, with TRBD2 matching over 9 bases. The CDR3 consists of 16 residues. V shed 3 bases, J shed 1 base, and the junction held 5 bases outside the gene matches. Germline loops: CDR1 LGHNA, CDR2 YNFKEQ. The CDR3 here is CASSQGSGSGTDTQYF. The CDR3 nucleotides are TGTGCCAGCAGCCAGGGTAGCGGGAGCGGCACAGATACGCAGTATTTT.

The rearrangement uses TRBV2 and TRBJ2-2, with D hard to call. Between the trimmed V and J ends, which lost 7 bases and 2 bases, there was a span of 8 bases. The CDR3 contains 13 residues. In germline, CDR1 is SNHLY, CDR2 FYNNEI. CDR3 in amino acids: CASMAPNTGELFF. In DNA form, the CDR3 reads TGTGCCAGCATGGCGCCTAACACCGGGGAGCTGTTTTTT.

The V gene is TRBV29-1, the J gene TRBJ1-1, with TRBD1 as a possible D gene (5 bases). The germline V gene has CDR1 SQVTM and CDR2 ANQGSEA. V was trimmed by 7 bases and J by 6 bases, leaving 27 bases between them. This CDR3 comprises 16 residues. In DNA, the CDR3 is TGCAGCGCGGAAGGGACCCATAAGGCCGGGGTGGCTGAAGCTTTCTTT. Translating gives CSAEGTHKAGVAEAFF.

The J gene is TRBJ1-1, the V gene TRBV19; D remains unclear. Germline assignment: CDR1 LNHDA and CDR2 SQIVND (reference sequence). The CDR3 sequence is 13 residues long. The V gene lost 3 bases and the J gene lost 5 bases, with 10 bases spanning the gap. DNA for the CDR3: TGTGCCAGTAGTATTGCCGGGGTGACTGAAGCTTTCTTT. Translating gives CASSIAGVTEAFF.

This chain connects TRBV11-2 to TRBJ2-7; TRBD1 is a possible D gene (6 bases). V was shortened by 3 bases and J by 2 bases, with 11 bases between the two germline ends. CDR1 SGHAT and CDR2 FQNNGV come from the germline V gene. The length of the CDR3 is 14 residues. The CDR3 loop reads CASSFLGATYEQYF. The CDR3 DNA is TGTGCCAGCAGCTTTTTGGGGGCCACCTACGAGCAGTACTTC. The full variable domain, rest sourced from reference TRBV11-2 and TRBJ2-7, is EAGVAQSPRYKIIEKRQSVAFWCNPISGHATLYWYQQILGQGPKLLIQFQNNGVVDDSQLPKDRFSAERLKGVDSTLKIQPAKLEDSAVYLCASSFLGATYEQYFGPGTRLTVT.

The gene calls are TRBV5-5 and TRBJ1-2; D is ambiguous. CDR1 and CDR2 (germline): SGHKS, YYEKEE (reference sequence). The CDR3 has 13 amino acids. Trimming took off 1 base at V and 5 bases at J, with 9 bases between the two ends. Here the CDR3 reads CASSLSQLYGYTF. The CDR3 DNA reads TGTGCCAGCAGCTTGAGTCAGCTTTATGGCTACACCTTC.

The chain carries TRBV7-2 and TRBJ1-5; D is perhaps TRBD1 (6 bases). CDR1 and CDR2 (germline): SGHTA, FQGNSA. V gave up 1 base and J gave up 5 bases, with 12 bases separating them. The CDR3 runs 15 residues. In nucleotides, the CDR3 is TGTGCCAGCAGCTTAGTGCAGGGGTGGGATCAGCCCCAGCATTTT. Its translation: CASSLVQGWDQPQHF.

V usage is TRBV7-2 and J usage is TRBJ1-3; no clear D gene. The CDR3 has 16 residues. Trimming removed 2 bases at V and 7 bases at J, with 18 bases between. CDR1 and CDR2 (germline): SGHTA, FQGNSA. CDR3 nucleotides: TGTGCCAGCAGCTTATCGGCCCTATCGATCGGCAACACCATATATTTT. Translating it yields CASSLSALSIGNTIYF.